What follows is one TCR beta chain and its context. The sample originates from a study of long-term antiretroviral therapy in people with HIV. With 6 bases clipped from V and 5 bases from J, the junction kept 10 bases outside the gene matches. In germline, CDR1 is MNHEY, CDR2 SMNVEV (reference sequence). The CDR3 totals 17 residues. The assay, immunoSEQ v3.0, was run at survey level. Sequenced by immunoSEQ multiplex PCR; TCRdb stores in-frame clones only, minus some. This repertoire shows 10,000 or so clones, 60% to 75% found once; its top ten account for about an eighth. The chain couples TRBV27 to TRBJ2-1; 13 positions agree with TRBD2. The receptor's source is a man aged 35 to 55 with HIV. The material sequenced was unsorted PBMCs, taken about 3.1 years before starting antiretroviral therapy. CDR3 protein: CASRPRTSGSSHNEQFF. DNA of the CDR3: TGTGCCAGCAGGCCTAGGACTAGCGGGAGTAGTCACAATGAGCAGTTCTTC.